This T cell receptor (beta chain) comes out of a study of blood T cell repertoires in COVID-19 (TCRdb year 2020). For context, the study as a whole: Samples covering the acute and convalescent phases of COVID-19 were provided by collaborators in the United States, Italy and Spain. The prospective study material was composed of cDNA or gDNA derived from T cells, B-cell-depleted T cells, or PBMCs. The dataset comprised deeply sampled blood TCRbeta repertoires from subjects exposed to, actively infected with, or recovered from COVID-19. The repertoires were released in a freely available public database intended as a resource for research on the immune response to SARS-CoV-2. The samples were drawn from two sources: the first 160 participants of the ongoing ImmuneRACE study, and 1,000 to 1,500 subjects contributed by 6 global collaborators. The sample metadata nearly always contained a de-identified subject ID, COVID-19 status, age in years and sex. Where available, HLA class I and class II types were taken from metadata supplied by the sample provider and were not determined by assay-based typing. Summary of the overall study and its limitations: The quantity of clinical and demographic metadata differed by source and by participant and was supplied without curation.

The CDR1 and CDR2 encoded by the germline V gene are MNHNS and SASEGT. The cysteine opens and the phenylalanine closes a CDR3 of 12 amino acids. The CDR3 DNA has 36 bases and is translated from base 1. V is reduced by 3 bases and J by 8 bases, leaving a spacing of 10 bases between them. As regards this clone: Which antigen it targets is not known. Within one base of it there is no much larger clone, and no base qualities were kept.

The immunoSEQ Assay, a bias-controlled multiplex PCR, was used to amplify TCRbeta CDR3 regions from genomic DNA. The published analysis was carried out like this. Nucleated cell counts per sample were estimated from amplification of reference gene primers within the assay. To quantify the absolute abundance of each unique TCRbeta CDR3 rearrangement, sequence reads were collapsed and filtered. For each sample, productive Simpson clonality was calculated as the square root of Simpson's diversity index over productive rearrangements. Sourced from immuneACCESS, this table was stored by TCRdb with only in-frame sequences that have V and J called. A share of the clones is absent; for the studies checked, an unresolved V gene accounts for under half, and the remainder has no known explanation. V and J calls and clone size follow that table, whereas D and trimming were derived from the DNA. A total of about 37,000 clones appear in this sample, 80% of them only once. In total, the top ten clones hold approximately 14% of the sample.

Collaborating institutions collected whole blood in K2EDTA tubes following their own protocols. For TCRbeta analysis, collaborators shipped samples in one of three forms: frozen whole blood, isolated PBMCs, or DNA extracted from either of those sample types. Sample: peripheral blood. The receptor was isolated from an older woman with acute or convalescent COVID-19. The sequence links TRBV6-1 to TRBJ1-2, with no confidently assigned D gene. The DNA is TGTGCCAGCAGTGATCAAGGGAGGGGCTACACCTTC. It is translated as CASSDQGRGYTF.